This T cell receptor beta chain originates from a study of response to subunit inactivated influenza vaccine. Remarks on this clonotype: The antigen remains undetermined.

TCRdb analysed the RT-PCR reads with MiXCR anew, one entry per CDR3 protein. The data contain about 780,000 distinct CDR3 sequences, approximately 17% of them singletons. The CDR3 length is 16 residues. Germline V gives CDR1 DFQATT, CDR2 SNEGSKA (reference sequence). Deletions cut 0 bases from V and 4 bases from J, with 16 bases between. Broader study findings: Each seasonal influenza vaccination recruits few new T cells, the authors suggested.

The sequence came from a man aged 50 to 60 who received an inactivated influenza vaccine. This chain connects TRBV20-1 to TRBJ1-5; D might be TRBD1 (6 bases). The sample was PBMCs from blood, taken roughly 5 days after vaccination. The CDR3 is CSARDLLHRANQPQHF. As DNA, the CDR3 is TGCAGTGCTAGAGATCTCCTGCACAGGGCTAATCAGCCCCAGCATTTT.